A selection of T cell receptor beta chains follows, all from one sample in a study of T-cell reconstitution after alpha-beta-depleted transplantation in children. MiXCR, applied by TCRdb to the PCR reads, yields one record per CDR3 protein. The sample lists about 250,000 distinct CDR3 sequences; more than 20% were seen once. Here the sequenced sample was PBMCs, mostly from graft donor cells, taken 360 days after TCRalphabeta/CD19-depleted stem cell transplant. The receptor source for this set is a female patient under 10 years old who had a stem cell transplant for congenital amegakaryocytic thrombocytopenia, so the T cells may come from the graft donor. Both conserved end residues are part of each CDR3. The D gene is left open where the match is weak. Where a row states a size, it is once, few, many or the class of an expanded clone; other rows omit it.

size	D	V	J	CDR3	DNA
many	TRBD1	TRBV28	TRBJ1-4	CASSFFPTGTGPLFF	TGTGCCAGCAGTTTTTTTCCTACCGGGACAGGGCCACTGTTTTTT
few	.	TRBV20-1	TRBJ2-5	CSEKLEVGETQYF	TGCAGCGAAAAGTTGGAGGTGGGAGAGACCCAGTACTTC
.	TRBD1	TRBV15	TRBJ2-5	CATSRDMGQGGTQYF	TGTGCCACCAGCAGAGATATGGGACAGGGGGGGACCCAGTACTTC
.	TRBD2	TRBV4-2	TRBJ2-3	CASSLRGTRGKLDTQYF	TGTGCCAGCAGCCTACGTGGGACTAGGGGAAAACTTGATACGCAGTATTTT
few	.	TRBV6-2/TRBV6-3	TRBJ2-7	CASREEPTKKLSYEQYF	TGTGCCAGCAGAGAAGAACCAACCAAAAAATTATCCTACGAGCAGTACTTC
few	TRBD1	TRBV29-1	TRBJ1-4	CSVVLGQGRLNEKLFF	TGCAGCGTTGTGCTGGGACAGGGCCGTCTTAATGAAAAACTGTTTTTT
many	.	TRBV4-1	TRBJ1-1	CASSQALGWTEAFF	TGCGCCAGCAGCCAAGCCCTTGGATGGACTGAAGCTTTCTTT
.	.	TRBV28	TRBJ1-3	CASSLLSAGNTIYF	TGTGCCAGCAGTTTATTATCGGCTGGAAACACCATATATTTT
few	TRBD2	TRBV28	TRBJ2-5	CASRLTSGRAETQYF	TGTGCCAGCAGACTGACTAGCGGGAGAGCAGAGACCCAGTACTTC
.	TRBD1	TRBV25-1	TRBJ2-5	CATTGGETQYF	TGTGCAACCACAGGGGGGGAGACCCAGTACTTC
.	TRBD2	TRBV3-1	TRBJ2-1	CASVERGGDEQFF	TGTGCCAGCGTGGAGCGGGGAGGAGATGAGCAGTTCTTC
.	.	TRBV2	TRBJ2-7	CASSDGIRTSYEQYF	TGTGCCAGCAGTGATGGAATCAGAACCTCCTACGAGCAGTACTTC
many	.	TRBV12-3/TRBV12-4	TRBJ1-2	CASSRRTETNYGYTF	TGTGCCAGCAGCCGCCGGACGGAAACTAACTATGGCTACACCTTC
few	TRBD2	TRBV4-1	TRBJ2-1	CASSHLAEPYNEQFF	TGCGCCAGCAGCCACCTAGCGGAACCTTACAATGAGCAGTTCTTC
.	.	TRBV19	TRBJ2-1	CASSRELVGEQFF	TGTGCCAGTAGTAGAGAACTAGTTGGTGAGCAGTTCTTC
.	.	TRBV20-1	TRBJ1-3	CSAYGSGNTIYF	TGCAGTGCTTACGGCTCTGGAAACACCATATATTTT
.	.	TRBV28	TRBJ2-7	CASSFGGLHVRGGEQYF	TGTGCCAGCAGTTTTGGAGGGCTCCACGTTAGAGGGGGCGAGCAGTACTTC
few	.	TRBV3-1	TRBJ2-5	CASSQEGATETQYF	TGTGCCAGCAGCCAAGAGGGGGCCACAGAGACCCAGTACTTC
few	.	TRBV30	TRBJ2-7	CAWSKGVLNLSQYF	TGTGCCTGGAGTAAGGGAGTCCTAAATCTGTCGCAGTACTTC
few	.	TRBV15	TRBJ1-5	CATSLPGRGNQPQHF	TGTGCCACCAGCCTACCCGGAAGGGGCAATCAGCCCCAGCATTTT
few	TRBD1	TRBV27	TRBJ2-3	CASSLETGYGNTQYF	TGTGCCAGCAGTTTGGAGACAGGGTATGGAAATACGCAGTATTTT
.	.	TRBV7-6	TRBJ2-2	CASSDRSTGELFF	TGTGCCAGCAGCGATAGGAGTACCGGGGAGCTGTTTTTT
.	.	TRBV20-1	TRBJ2-2	CSASPLATNTGELFF	TGCAGTGCTAGCCCTCTAGCGACGAACACCGGGGAGCTGTTTTTT
few	.	TRBV7-8	TRBJ2-1	CASSLGEGEQFF	TGTGCCAGCAGCTTAGGAGAGGGTGAGCAGTTCTTC
few	TRBD1	TRBV2	TRBJ2-2	CASSDRTGAPSNTGELFF	TGTGCCAGCAGTGACCGGACAGGGGCTCCCTCGAACACCGGGGAGCTGTTTTTT
few	TRBD2	TRBV4-2	TRBJ2-3	CASSQVFPSGGTDTQYF	TGTGCCAGCAGCCAAGTGTTTCCTAGCGGAGGCACAGATACGCAGTATTTT
few	.	TRBV5-1	TRBJ2-6	CASYGSGANVLTF	TGCGCCAGCTATGGGTCTGGGGCCAACGTCCTGACTTTC
few	.	TRBV7-6	TRBJ2-3	CASSLAMGDTQYF	TGTGCCAGCAGCTTAGCGATGGGGGATACGCAGTATTTT
.	.	TRBV7-9	TRBJ2-3	CASSYHRATGTQYF	TGTGCCAGCAGCTACCACAGGGCCACGGGTACGCAGTATTTT
.	.	TRBV18	TRBJ1-1	CAASGQMNTEAFF	TGTGCCGCATCTGGACAGATGAACACTGAAGCTTTCTTT
.	TRBD1	TRBV5-1	TRBJ1-1	CASSGGTGQPNTEAFF	TGCGCCAGCAGCGGCGGGACAGGGCAACCCAACACTGAAGCTTTCTTT
few	.	TRBV20-1	TRBJ1-1	CSAAPGEKAFF	TGCAGTGCTGCCCCAGGGGAAAAAGCTTTCTTT
many	.	TRBV12-3/TRBV12-4	TRBJ2-3	CASSQQGITDTQYF	TGTGCCAGCAGTCAACAGGGTATCACAGATACGCAGTATTTT
few	.	TRBV30	TRBJ2-1	CAWRGSPGGRTNEQFF	TGTGCCTGGAGGGGTAGCCCGGGTGGTAGGACGAATGAGCAGTTCTTC
few	.	TRBV19	TRBJ2-2	CASSHPPPWDTYTGELFF	TGTGCCAGTAGCCATCCCCCGCCATGGGACACATACACCGGGGAGCTGTTTTTT
few	.	TRBV5-1	TRBJ2-5	CASSWLTGYQETQYF	TGCGCCAGCAGCTGGTTGACTGGGTACCAAGAGACCCAGTACTTC
.	TRBD1	TRBV11-2	TRBJ1-4	CASSFTGVVGEKLFF	TGTGCCAGCAGCTTTACAGGGGTCGTGGGTGAAAAACTGTTTTTT
.	.	TRBV20-1	TRBJ2-7	CSALLTYEQYF	TGCAGTGCTTTACTTACCTACGAGCAGTACTTC